This T cell receptor (beta chain) derives from a study of cytomegalovirus exposure and HLA in healthy donors. The PCR employed 60 Vbeta primers together with 13 Jbeta primers. Clones were read by immunoSEQ multiplex PCR, and TCRdb kept only the in-frame ones, dropping some. Here the sample spans 110,000 or so clones, 65% to 80% being singletons. The germline V gene has CDR1 ENHRY and CDR2 SYGVKD. V dropped 1 base and J dropped 4 bases, with 13 bases sitting between them. The CDR3 is made up of 15 amino acids. Material: PBMCs. V is TRBV10-3 and J is TRBJ1-1; D possibly corresponds to TRBD1 (6 bases). The TCR was taken from a male donor in good health and CMV-seronegative. CDR3 protein: CAISEWETGRTEAFF. The CDR3 coding sequence is TGTGCCATCAGTGAGTGGGAGACAGGCCGCACTGAAGCTTTCTTT.